The subject of this entry is one T cell receptor beta chain. The target antigen is unknown. Vbeta (60) and Jbeta (13) primers were used in the PCR. Repertoires were generated with immunoSEQ multiplex PCR, while TCRdb's copy carries only in-frame clones and drops some. The table shows nearly 110,000 clones, with approximately 80% occurring only once. The data belong to a study of cytomegalovirus exposure and HLA in healthy donors. The V end was cut by 0 bases, the J end by 1 base, with 7 bases between. The CDR3 runs to 15 residues. Germline values: CDR1 SGDLS, CDR2 YYNGEE. Whole-study findings and limits: Reported findings show TCR beta sequences accurately forecast HLA-A and HLA-B alleles in most subjects.

The receptor was isolated from a man aged 50-60 years in good health and CMV-seronegative. The sample comprised PBMCs. The rearrangement joins TRBV9 to TRBJ2-2, with D unclear. The DNA for the CDR3 is TGTGCCAGCAGCGTAGTTGGTAGGAACACCGGGGAGCTGTTTTTT. It encodes CASSVVGRNTGELFF.